The sequence of this TCR beta chain was determined in a study of cytomegalovirus exposure and HLA in healthy donors. Study-level findings and limits: Reportedly, fewer N-insertions than the roughly 690-donor mean appeared in an Asian-associated ancestry cluster in a later analysis. A few V segments could not be told apart, such as TRBV6-2 and TRBV6-3, and were left out.

Concerning this clone itself: What it binds is not known.

13 Jbeta primers and 60 Vbeta primers were used for the PCR. Data came from immunoSEQ multiplex PCR; TCRdb stores just in-frame clones and leaves some out. The table has 55,000 to 80,000 clones, about 70% seen once. This CDR3 spans 16 amino acids. Losses at the gene ends were 1 base for V and 2 bases for J; bases not matched to a gene: 7. Germline V CDR1 and CDR2: SEHNR, FQNEAQ (reference sequence). This clonotype was obtained from a woman aged 30 to 39 in good health and CMV-seronegative. The gene calls are TRBV7-9 and TRBJ1-2; TRBD1 matches 7 bases. Sequencing input: PBMCs. The CDR3 sequence: CASSLDNLQGNYGYTF. As DNA, the CDR3 is TGTGCCAGCAGCTTAGACAACCTACAGGGGAACTATGGCTACACCTTC.